What follows are 23 T cell receptor beta chains derived from one specimen sequenced in a study of T cell responses to AZD1222 COVID-19 vaccine (dated by TCRdb to 2020 to 2023). What this sample's time point label stands for: baseline before first vaccination. The library was generated by the immunoSEQ multiplex PCR assay. TCRdb provides this immuneACCESS table in a form limited to in-frame rearrangements. Some clones are lacking; in checked studies, under half of them reflect an unresolved V gene, and why the rest are absent is not known. Recorded for this sample are around 79,000 clones; about 87% of them occurred a single time. The ten largest clones capture 20% of the sample. The sequenced sample was peripheral blood, obtained on day 0 of AZD1222 vaccination. The source of these receptors is an adult in good health.

The chain employs TRBV5-4 and TRBJ1-6; 9 nucleotides line up with TRBD1. The CDR3 extends over 14 amino acids. Germline CDR1 is SGHNT and CDR2 is YYREEE (reference sequence). With V trimmed by 4 bases and J by 6 bases, 2 bases remained unmatched. CDR3 residues: CASSRQGVNSPLHF. The CDR3 DNA follows: TGTGCCAGCAGCAGACAGGGGGTTAATTCACCCCTCCACTTT.

The chain uses TRBV4-2 and TRBJ2-3, with TRBD2 matching 9 bases. J gave up 4 bases and V 4 bases, and 6 bases lay outside the gene matches. The CDR3 runs to 15 residues. CDR1 and CDR2 from the germline V gene are LGHNA and YNFKEQ. The CDR3 sequence: CASSPLAGAADTQYF. The DNA of the CDR3 is TGTGCCAGCAGCCCCTTAGCGGGAGCGGCAGATACGCAGTATTTT.

The rearrangement joins TRBV7-2 to TRBJ2-5; 12 bases map to TRBD2. The CDR3 covers 17 residues. V shed 0 bases and J 5 bases; nucleotides not matched to a gene: 7. Germline lookup yields CDR1 SGHTA and CDR2 FQGNSA. The CDR3 bases are TGTGCCAGCAGCTTAGCGCGACTAGCGGGAGAGCTGGAGACCCAGTACTTC. Translating gives CASSLARLAGELETQYF.

The V call is TRBV7-6, the J call TRBJ1-5; tentatively, D is TRBD1 (6 bases). Germline V gene data show CDR1 as SGHVS and CDR2 as FNYEAQ. V was cut by 1 base and J by 5 bases, with 12 bases left in between. This CDR3 contains 15 residues. The CDR3 here is CASSLGGQSDQPQHF. As DNA, the CDR3 is TGTGCCAGCAGCTTAGGAGGACAGTCAGATCAGCCCCAGCATTTT.

The V call is TRBV6-2 or TRBV6-3, the J call TRBJ1-5; 8 bases match TRBD1. The V gene end was trimmed by 0 bases and the J gene end by 6 bases; junction bases not matched to a gene: 4. Per the germline V gene, CDR1 is MNHEY and CDR2 is SVGEGT. The CDR3 totals 15 residues. The CDR3 protein is CASSYSRTGLQPQHF. In DNA form, the CDR3 reads TGTGCCAGCAGTTACTCTAGGACAGGGCTTCAGCCCCAGCATTTT.

V is TRBV5-4 and J is TRBJ2-7; TRBD1 matches 8 bases. In germline, CDR1 is SGHNT, CDR2 YYREEE (reference sequence). The CDR3 runs 14 residues. V gave up 4 bases and J gave up 6 bases; unmatched junction bases: 9. The CDR3 DNA reads as TGTGCCAGCAGCCCCAAGGACAGGGCACCCGAGCAGTACTTC. It encodes CASSPKDRAPEQYF. The whole variable domain, remainder taken from reference TRBV5-4 and TRBJ2-7, is ETGVTQSPTHLIKTRGQQVTLRCSSQSGHNTVSWYQQALGQGPQFIFQYYREEENGRGNFPPRFSGLQFPNYSSELNVNALELDDSALYLCASSPKDRAPEQYFGPGTRLTVT.

V is TRBV13 and J is TRBJ2-5; possible D gene TRBD2, 5 bases. The CDR3 has 13 residues. The V and J ends lost 5 bases and 9 bases respectively, with 16 bases between them. CDR1 is PRHDT, CDR2 FYEKMQ, per germline (reference sequence). CDR3 sequence reads: CASSQEAKRPQYF. CDR3 nucleotides: TGTGCCAGCAGCCAGGAGGCCAAGAGACCCCAGTACTTC.

The chain recombines TRBV9 with TRBJ2-5; 14 bases line up with TRBD2. Germline trimming cut 3 bases from V and 5 bases from J; bases unmatched to any gene: 9. This CDR3 has 17 residues. Germline CDR1 and CDR2: SGDLS and YYNGEE. DNA of the CDR3: TGTGCCAGCAGCGCGCGGGGACTAGCGGGGGTAAGGGAGACCCAGTACTTC. As protein: CASSARGLAGVRETQYF.

The CDR3 spells CASSPRGEDYGYTF. The CDR3 coding sequence is TGCGCCAGCAGCCCCCGGGGGGAGGACTATGGCTACACCTTC. The chain recombines TRBV5-1 with TRBJ1-2; tentative D call: TRBD1 (5 bases). Germline CDR1 SGHRS, CDR2 YFSETQ. With 4 bases removed from V and 3 bases from J, the gap between germline ends came to 13 bases. The CDR3 is made up of 14 amino acids.

V and J are TRBV4-2 and TRBJ2-1; 7 bases are a match to TRBD1. This CDR3 is built from 18 residues. Germline values: CDR1 LGHNA, CDR2 YNFKEQ. V gave up 0 bases and J gave up 0 bases; unmatched junction bases: 8. In DNA, the CDR3 is TGTGCCAGCAGCCAAGAAGGGAGCGCAGGGGGCTCCTACAATGAGCAGTTCTTC. This sequence encodes CASSQEGSAGGSYNEQFF.

The genes are TRBV28 and TRBJ2-1, with 12 bases aligning to TRBD2. Germline V gene sequence: CDR1 MDHEN, CDR2 SYDVKM. J was trimmed by 4 bases and V by 5 bases; bases with no gene match: 6. The CDR3 contains 16 residues. CDR3 bases: TGTGCCAGCAGTGAGACTAGCGGGAGTATATACAATGAGCAGTTCTTC. This encodes CASSETSGSIYNEQFF.

The chain uses TRBV6-2 or TRBV6-3 and TRBJ1-5, with 7 bases aligning to TRBD1. The CDR3 length is 17 residues. Trimming took 2 bases from V and 5 from J; bases not matched to a gene: 12. The V gene's germline CDR1 is MNHEY and CDR2 SVGEGT. The chain's CDR3 is CASSYRGTGAEDQPQHF. The CDR3 region has the DNA TGTGCCAGCAGTTACCGGGGAACAGGGGCGGAGGATCAGCCCCAGCATTTT.

V gene TRBV7-8 combines with J gene TRBJ1-6; D remains ambiguous. CDR1 is SGHVS and CDR2 is FQNEAQ in the germline V gene. CDR3 length: 15 amino acids. V dropped 1 base and J dropped 7 bases, with 11 bases sitting between them. Here the CDR3 reads CASSLGQWENSPLHF. The CDR3 DNA follows: TGTGCCAGCAGCTTAGGGCAGTGGGAGAATTCACCCCTCCACTTT.

The V and J genes are TRBV7-9 and TRBJ2-1, with D unclear. The V end was cut by 3 bases, the J end by 8 bases, with 11 bases between. This CDR3 is built from 13 residues. Germline loops: CDR1 SEHNR, CDR2 FQNEAQ (reference sequence). The CDR3 protein is CASSFRAIYEQFF. CDR3 DNA: TGTGCCAGCAGCTTCCGGGCGATCTATGAGCAGTTCTTC.

The chain employs TRBV7-9 and TRBJ1-1; D possibly corresponds to TRBD1 (5 bases). The CDR3 totals 12 residues. V lost 1 base and J lost 8, with 8 bases in between. From germline, CDR1 is SEHNR and CDR2 FQNEAQ (reference sequence). CDR3 amino acids: CASSLVGEEAFF. Here the CDR3 DNA reads TGTGCCAGCAGCTTAGTAGGGGAAGAAGCTTTCTTT.

The chain links TRBV27 to TRBJ1-4; D is unclear. The germline V gene encodes CDR1 MNHEY and CDR2 SMNVEV (reference sequence). The CDR3 is 18 amino acids. V shed 2 bases and J shed 0 bases, with 16 bases lying between them. CDR3: CASSLRLPTVATNEKLFF. Here the CDR3 DNA reads TGTGCCAGCAGTTTAAGACTCCCGACGGTTGCAACTAATGAAAAACTGTTTTTT.

This rearrangement joins TRBV19 to TRBJ1-4; D gene uncertain. CDR3 length equals 14 residues. Trimming pared 1 base from V and 6 bases from J, leaving 9 bases between. Per the germline V gene, CDR1 is LNHDA and CDR2 is SQIVND (reference sequence). The CDR3 is CASSIGDGDEKLFF. CDR3 coding DNA: TGTGCCAGTAGTATAGGAGACGGCGATGAAAAACTGTTTTTT.

V and J are TRBV30 and TRBJ2-3; 10 nucleotides agree with TRBD2. CDR3 length: 15 amino acids. Germline V CDR1 and CDR2: GTSNPN, SVGIG (reference sequence). J gave up 0 bases and V 3 bases, and 3 bases lay outside the gene matches. The CDR3 loop is CAWRLTSGSTDTQYF. CDR3 nucleotide sequence: TGTGCCTGGAGGCTGACTAGCGGGAGCACAGATACGCAGTATTTT.

The chain is built from TRBV19 and TRBJ2-5; D remains unclear. Germline CDR1 is LNHDA and CDR2 is SQIVND (reference sequence). The CDR3 extends over 14 amino acids. V was pared by 4 bases and J by 7 bases, with 16 bases between. In DNA, the CDR3 is TGTGCCAGTAGTACCAAGGCCGCCACAAGGACCCAGTACTTC. It translates to CASSTKAATRTQYF.

V usage is TRBV12-3 or TRBV12-4 and J usage is TRBJ2-7; D not certain. The CDR3 contains 12 residues. V lost 3 bases and J 6 bases, leaving 9 bases between the germline ends. The CDR3 sequence: CASSLGSLEQYF. The CDR3 DNA follows: TGTGCCAGCAGTTTGGGATCCCTCGAGCAGTACTTC.

The genes are TRBV19 and TRBJ1-2; no clear D. V gave up 3 bases and J gave up 4 bases, with 6 bases separating them. This CDR3 has 12 residues. The V gene's germline CDR1 is LNHDA and CDR2 SQIVND (reference sequence). The CDR3 DNA follows: TGTGCCAGTAGTATGAGTCTCTATGGCTACACCTTC. It codes for CASSMSLYGYTF.

This rearrangement joins TRBV7-9 to TRBJ1-2; D might be TRBD1 (5 bases). The CDR3 extends over 13 amino acids. V was trimmed by 3 bases and J by 8 bases, leaving 13 bases between them. Germline loops: CDR1 SEHNR, CDR2 FQNEAQ (reference sequence). DNA for the CDR3: TGTGCCAGCAGCTTTGGCAGGGAGAGCGGCTACACCTTC. The encoded protein is CASSFGRESGYTF.

J is TRBJ2-5 and V is TRBV5-1; the match to TRBD1 covers 7 bases. This CDR3 comprises 13 residues. CDR1 is SGHRS and CDR2 is YFSETQ in the germline V gene. V shed 6 bases and J 4 bases; nucleotides not matched to a gene: 6. The CDR3 coding sequence is TGCGCCAGCAACAGGGGAGAGGGAGAGACCCAGTACTTC. Amino acids: CASNRGEGETQYF.